The 10 T cell receptor beta chains reported below all come from one sample, sequenced in a study of blood T cells in healthy people across ages. Through a sample-barcoded 5' primer and a J-beta primer mix, a second PCR was run for about 6 to 11 cycles. TCRdb re-called the 5' RACE reads through MiXCR, storing one row per CDR3 protein. The sample records 1.5 million to 2 million distinct CDR3 sequences, 25% to 30% being singletons. Sample: blood. These receptors came from a woman aged 25 to 39 in good health.

This chain uses TRBV7-2 with TRBJ2-7; TRBD1 matches 12 bases. The trim removed 6 bases at V and 4 bases at J, leaving 7 bases unmatched. In germline, CDR1 is SGHTA, CDR2 FQGNSA. The CDR3 length is 15 residues. This CDR3 is CASSQGTGGDYEQYF. The CDR3 bases are TGTGCCAGCAGTCAAGGGACAGGGGGCGATTACGAGCAGTACTTC.

This clonotype has only a few counts. V usage is TRBV6-5 and J usage is TRBJ1-4, with D unresolved. Trimming cost V 6 bases and J 7 bases, with 6 bases left between them. Germline-derived CDR1 and CDR2 are MNHEY and SVGAGI. The CDR3 loop spans 11 amino acids. The CDR3 spells CASRLGEKLFF. The CDR3 DNA reads TGTGCCAGCAGATTAGGTGAAAAACTGTTTTTT.

The V and J genes are TRBV6-4 and TRBJ2-3; 10 positions match TRBD2. V lost 5 bases, J lost 6 bases, and 5 bases stayed unmatched. The CDR3 loop spans 14 amino acids. Germline loops: CDR1 MRHNA, CDR2 SNTAGT. CDR3 nucleotide sequence: TGTGCCAGCAGTAGCGGGAGGGCCTTTGATACGCAGTATTTT. Amino acids: CASSSGRAFDTQYF.

The V and J genes are TRBV4-2 and TRBJ2-7; a weak D match, TRBD2 (7 bases). TRBJ2-4 explains the end of the DNA better; the J call may be wrong. CDR1 and CDR2 (germline): LGHNA, YNFKEQ. This CDR3 spans 16 amino acids. The chain's CDR3 is CASSPGASGRKNIQYF. For the CDR3, the DNA is TGTGCCAGCAGCCCGGGGGCTAGCGGACGGAAAAACATTCAGTACTTC.

This clonotype was seen more than once but under ten times. V gene TRBV4-1 combines with J gene TRBJ1-2, with D unresolved. Per the germline V gene, CDR1 is MGHRA and CDR2 is YSYEKL. CDR3 length: 16 residues. V lost 0 bases and J lost 0, with 11 bases in between. The CDR3 region is CASSQERSWTNYGYTF. CDR3 nucleotides: TGCGCCAGCAGCCAAGAAAGGAGCTGGACTAACTATGGCTACACCTTC.

This chain connects TRBV20-1 to TRBJ2-3; D gene ambiguous. CDR3 length: 14 residues. Germline loops: CDR1 DFQATT, CDR2 SNEGSKA (reference sequence). V was clipped by 6 bases and J by 4 bases, with 17 bases between them. CDR3 loop: CSAIRLGEADTQYF. CDR3 nucleotides: TGCAGTGCAATCCGCCTAGGAGAGGCAGATACGCAGTATTTT.

Of note for this clonotype: One base away lies a much larger clone, so this may be a sequencing read error. The V and J genes are TRBV10-3 and TRBJ2-6; 8 bases agree with TRBD1. Germline V gene data show CDR1 as ENHRY and CDR2 as SYGVKD. The CDR3 runs 16 residues. In DNA, the CDR3 is TGTGCCATCAAGGGGGACAGGAGCTCTGGGGCCAACGTCCCGACTTTC. Its translation: CAIKGDRSSGANVPTF.

The chain uses TRBV15 and TRBJ2-3; tentative D call: TRBD2 (5 bases). The CDR3 runs 14 residues. V shed 5 bases and J shed 5 bases, with 14 bases lying between them. The germline V gene has CDR1 LNHNV and CDR2 YYDKDF (reference sequence). The CDR3, as DNA: TGTGCCACCAGCCGGATCGGACGGGGAGATACGCAGTATTTT. The encoded protein is CATSRIGRGDTQYF. The variable domain in full, with the rest retrieved from reference TRBV15 and TRBJ2-3, is DAMVIQNPRYQVTQFGKPVTLSCSQTLNHNVMYWYQQKSSQAPKLLFHYYDKDFNNEADTPDNFQSRRPNTSFCFLDIRSPGLGDTAMYLCATSRIGRGDTQYFGPGTRLTVL.

This clonotype was seen more than once but under ten times. The rearrangement uses TRBV27 and TRBJ2-1; D perhaps matches TRBD1 (5 bases). With 3 bases removed from V and 7 bases from J, the gap between germline ends came to 16 bases. The CDR3 length is 15 residues. The germline V gene has CDR1 MNHEY and CDR2 SMNVEV (reference sequence). CDR3 amino acids: CASSFIPTATNEQFF. The CDR3 DNA sequence: TGTGCCAGCAGTTTTATCCCGACAGCTACTAATGAGCAGTTCTTC.

This clonotype was recorded many times. This chain joins TRBV7-2 and TRBJ2-7, with unresolved D. CDR1 and CDR2 (germline): SGHTA, FQGNSA. The ends were cut back, 3 bases at V and 5 bases at J, with 14 bases in the middle. The CDR3 spans 14 residues. The CDR3: CASSFFNIVDEQYF. The CDR3 DNA reads TGTGCCAGCAGCTTCTTCAACATAGTCGACGAGCAGTACTTC.